This section outlines one T cell receptor (beta chain) sequence together with its context. CDR1 is SNHLY and CDR2 is FYNNEI in the germline V gene. This CDR3 has 14 amino acids. V lost 6 bases, J lost 0 bases, and 9 bases lay in between. Original methodology: It was from reference gene primer amplification that nucleated cell counts were estimated. Profiling relied on immunoSEQ multiplex PCR, and the TCRdb table lists in-frame clones only, not all of them. V and J calls and clone size are copied from that table; D and trimming were computed from the DNA. The sample yields tens of thousands of clones, around 87% seen once. The source of the sample is a study of blood T cell repertoires in COVID-19. The wider study: T cells, B-cell-depleted T cells, or PBMCs supplied cDNA or gDNA.

This TCR was recovered from a human donor in a cohort sampled during active COVID-19. Input material: peripheral blood. The chain recombines TRBV2 with TRBJ1-3; no clear D gene. The CDR3 bases are TGTGCCAGCAGGGGGAGCCGCTCTGGAAACACCATATATTTT. It is translated as CASRGSRSGNTIYF.